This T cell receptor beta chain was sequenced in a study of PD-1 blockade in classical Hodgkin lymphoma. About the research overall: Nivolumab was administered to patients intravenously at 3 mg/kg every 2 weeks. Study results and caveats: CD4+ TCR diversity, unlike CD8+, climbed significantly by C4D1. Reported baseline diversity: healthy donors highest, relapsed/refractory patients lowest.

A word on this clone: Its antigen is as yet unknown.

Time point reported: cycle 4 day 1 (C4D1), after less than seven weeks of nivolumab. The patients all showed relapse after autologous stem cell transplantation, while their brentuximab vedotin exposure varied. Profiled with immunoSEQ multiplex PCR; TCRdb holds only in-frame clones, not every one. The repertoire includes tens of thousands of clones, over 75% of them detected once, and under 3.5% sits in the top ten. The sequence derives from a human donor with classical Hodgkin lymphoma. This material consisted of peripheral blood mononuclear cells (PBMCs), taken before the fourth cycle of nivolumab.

DNA of the CDR3: TGTGCCAGCACCCGCAACACTGAAGCTTTCTTT. This encodes CASTRNTEAFF. The chain joins TRBV25-1 to TRBJ1-1; unclear D gene. V shed 7 bases and J shed 2 bases, with 5 bases lying between them. The CDR3 is 11 residues long. Germline V CDR1 and CDR2: MGHDK, SYGVNS.